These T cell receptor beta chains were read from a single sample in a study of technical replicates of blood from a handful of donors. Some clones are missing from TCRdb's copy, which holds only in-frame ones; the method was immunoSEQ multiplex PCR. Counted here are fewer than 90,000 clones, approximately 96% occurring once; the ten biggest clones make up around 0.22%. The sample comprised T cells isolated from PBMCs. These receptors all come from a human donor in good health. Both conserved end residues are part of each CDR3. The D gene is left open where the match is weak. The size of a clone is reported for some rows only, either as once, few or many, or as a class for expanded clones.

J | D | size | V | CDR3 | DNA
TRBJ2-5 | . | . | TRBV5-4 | CASSFWRDPAETQYF | TGTGCCAGCAGCTTTTGGCGGGACCCAGCGGAGACCCAGTACTTC
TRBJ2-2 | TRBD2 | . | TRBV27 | CASSLKHLMTSGRNTGELFF | TGTGCCAGCAGTTTAAAACACCTAATGACTAGCGGGAGGAACACCGGGGAGCTGTTTTTT
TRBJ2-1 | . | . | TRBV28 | CATETVSYNEQFF | TGTGCCACCGAGACAGTCTCCTACAATGAGCAGTTCTTC
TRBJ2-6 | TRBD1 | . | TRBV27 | CASKTGQASGANVLTF | TGTGCCAGCAAGACCGGACAGGCCTCTGGGGCCAACGTCCTGACTTTC
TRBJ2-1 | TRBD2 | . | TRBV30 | CAWSTSGDEQFF | TGTGCCTGGAGTACCAGCGGGGATGAGCAGTTCTTC
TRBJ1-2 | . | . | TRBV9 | CASSSLNRDYGYTF | TGTGCCAGCAGCTCCTTAAACAGGGACTATGGCTACACCTTC
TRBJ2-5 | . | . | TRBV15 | CATAEVQETQYF | TGTGCCACCGCGGAGGTCCAAGAGACCCAGTACTTC
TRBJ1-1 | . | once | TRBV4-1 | CASSHMPVRTEAFF | TGCGCCAGCAGCCATATGCCTGTGAGAACTGAAGCTTTCTTT
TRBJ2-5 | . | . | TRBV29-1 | CSVDGPGLYRETQYF | TGCAGCGTTGATGGGCCGGGACTCTATAGGGAGACCCAGTACTTC
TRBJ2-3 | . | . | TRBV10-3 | CAISVRRDTQYF | TGTGCCATCAGTGTTCGGAGGGATACGCAGTATTTT
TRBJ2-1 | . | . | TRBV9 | CASSASNEQFF | TGTGCCAGCAGCGCCTCCAATGAGCAGTTCTTC
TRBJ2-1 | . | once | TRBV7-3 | CASSLQGAVYNEQFF | TGTGCCAGCAGCTTACAGGGTGCGGTCTACAATGAGCAGTTCTTC
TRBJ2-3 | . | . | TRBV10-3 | CALKRDDTDTQYF | TGTGCCCTTAAGCGCGACGACACAGATACGCAGTATTTT
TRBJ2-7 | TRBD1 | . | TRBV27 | CASSRDRKYEQYF | TGTGCCAGCAGCCGGGACAGAAAATACGAGCAGTACTTC
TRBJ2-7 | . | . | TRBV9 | CASSVAAGTPYEQYF | TGTGCCAGCAGCGTAGCCGCCGGGACACCCTACGAGCAGTACTTC
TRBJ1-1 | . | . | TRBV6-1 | CASSEARANTEAFF | TGTGCCAGCAGTGAAGCCAGGGCCAACACTGAAGCTTTCTTT
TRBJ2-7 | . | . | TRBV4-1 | CASSQGVSGKQYF | TGCGCCAGCAGCCAAGGTGTCTCCGGGAAGCAGTACTTC
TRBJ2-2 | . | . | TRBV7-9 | CASIDAGTGELFF | TGTGCCAGCATTGATGCGGGTACCGGGGAGCTGTTTTTT
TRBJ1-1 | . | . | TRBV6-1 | CASSERALAFF | TGTGCCAGCAGTGAGAGGGCCCTGGCTTTCTTT
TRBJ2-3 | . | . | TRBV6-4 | CASSDAVAGPSTDTQYF | TGTGCCAGCAGTGACGCCGTGGCAGGGCCCTCGACAGATACGCAGTATTTT
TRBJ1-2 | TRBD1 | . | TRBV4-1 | CASSLGQGDYGYTF | TGCGCCAGCAGCCTTGGGCAGGGGGACTATGGCTACACCTTC
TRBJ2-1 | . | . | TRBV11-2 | CASSLYIGSSSYNEQFF | TGTGCCAGCAGCTTATATATCGGTTCGAGCTCCTACAATGAGCAGTTCTTC
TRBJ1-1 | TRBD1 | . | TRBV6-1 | CASRDRLNTEAFF | TGTGCCAGCAGGGACAGGCTGAACACTGAAGCTTTCTTT
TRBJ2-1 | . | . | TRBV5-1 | CASSLAFADNEQFF | TGCGCCAGCAGCTTGGCCTTCGCAGACAATGAGCAGTTCTTC
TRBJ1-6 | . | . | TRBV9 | CASSFRQSSDSPLHF | TGTGCCAGCAGCTTCAGACAGTCCTCTGATTCACCCCTCCACTTT
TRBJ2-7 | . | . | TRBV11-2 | CASSSAYEQYF | TGTGCCAGCAGCTCCGCCTACGAGCAGTACTTC
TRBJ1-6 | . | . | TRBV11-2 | CASSLDPGYNSPLHF | TGTGCCAGCAGCTTAGATCCCGGTTATAATTCACCCCTCCACTTT
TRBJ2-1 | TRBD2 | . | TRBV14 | CASSRGTSNEQFF | TGTGCCAGCAGCCGCGGGACTAGCAATGAGCAGTTCTTC
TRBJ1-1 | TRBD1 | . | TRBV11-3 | CASSFSGQGNTEAFF | TGTGCCAGCAGCTTTTCGGGACAGGGGAACACTGAAGCTTTCTTT
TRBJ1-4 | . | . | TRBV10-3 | CAISDSTGPNEKLFF | TGTGCCATCAGTGACTCGACGGGTCCCAATGAAAAACTGTTTTTT
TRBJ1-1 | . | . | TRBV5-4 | CASSLEARRTDEAFF | TGTGCCAGCAGCCTTGAGGCCAGAAGGACAGATGAAGCTTTCTTT
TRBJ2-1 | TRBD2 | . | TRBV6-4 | CASSDGRGGHNEQFF | TGTGCCAGCAGTGACGGGCGGGGGGGTCACAATGAGCAGTTCTTC
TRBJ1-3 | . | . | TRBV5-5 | CASSLGATGNTIYF | TGTGCCAGCAGCTTGGGGGCGACTGGAAACACCATATATTTT